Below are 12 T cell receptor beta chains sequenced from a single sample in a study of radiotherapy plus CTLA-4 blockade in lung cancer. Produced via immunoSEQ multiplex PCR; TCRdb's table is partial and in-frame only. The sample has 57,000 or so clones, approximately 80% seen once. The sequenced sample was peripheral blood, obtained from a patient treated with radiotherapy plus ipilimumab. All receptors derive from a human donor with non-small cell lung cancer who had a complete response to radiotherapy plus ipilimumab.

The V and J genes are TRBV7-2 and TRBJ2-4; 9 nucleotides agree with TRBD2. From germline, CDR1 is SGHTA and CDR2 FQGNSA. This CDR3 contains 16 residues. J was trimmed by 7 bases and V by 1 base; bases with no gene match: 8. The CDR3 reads CASSLVVAGEGNIQYF. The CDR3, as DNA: TGTGCCAGCAGCTTAGTGGTAGCGGGAGAGGGGAACATTCAGTACTTC.

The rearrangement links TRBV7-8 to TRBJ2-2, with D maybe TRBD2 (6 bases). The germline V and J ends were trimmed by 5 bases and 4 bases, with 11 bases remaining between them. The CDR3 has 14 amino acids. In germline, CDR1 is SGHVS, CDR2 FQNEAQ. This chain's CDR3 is CASSTGLPTGELFF. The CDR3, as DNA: TGTGCCAGCAGCACGGGACTTCCCACCGGGGAGCTGTTTTTT.

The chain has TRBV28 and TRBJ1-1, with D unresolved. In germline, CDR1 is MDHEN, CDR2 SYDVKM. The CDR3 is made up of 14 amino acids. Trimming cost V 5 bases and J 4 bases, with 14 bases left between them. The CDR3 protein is CASSHTSRTTEAFF. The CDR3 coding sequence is TGTGCCAGCAGTCACACATCCAGGACCACTGAAGCTTTCTTT.

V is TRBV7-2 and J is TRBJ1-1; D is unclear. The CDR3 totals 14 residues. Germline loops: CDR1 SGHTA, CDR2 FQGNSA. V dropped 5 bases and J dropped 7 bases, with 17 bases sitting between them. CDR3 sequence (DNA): TGTGCCAGCAGCGCCCGAAGGACTCAGGATGAAGCTTTCTTT. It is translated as CASSARRTQDEAFF.

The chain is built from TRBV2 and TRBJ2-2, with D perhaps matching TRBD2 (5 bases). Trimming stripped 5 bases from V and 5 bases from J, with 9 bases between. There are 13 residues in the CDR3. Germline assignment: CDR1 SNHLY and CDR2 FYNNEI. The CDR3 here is CASSTLGTGELFF. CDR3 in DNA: TGTGCCAGCAGTACACTAGGAACCGGGGAGCTGTTTTTT. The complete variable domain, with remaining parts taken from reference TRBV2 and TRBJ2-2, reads EPEVTQTPSHQVTQMGQEVILRCVPISNHLYFYWYRQILGQKVEFLVSFYNNEISEKSEIFDDQFSVERPDGSNFTLKIRSTKLEDSAMYFCASSTLGTGELFFGEGSRLTVL.

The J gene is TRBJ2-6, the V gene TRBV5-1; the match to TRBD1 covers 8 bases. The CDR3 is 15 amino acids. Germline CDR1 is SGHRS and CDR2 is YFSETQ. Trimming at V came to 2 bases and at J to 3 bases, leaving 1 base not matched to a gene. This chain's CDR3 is CASSLQGDGANVLTF. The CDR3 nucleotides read TGCGCCAGCAGCTTACAGGGGGATGGGGCCAACGTCCTGACTTTC. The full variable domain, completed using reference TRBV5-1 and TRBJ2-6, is KAGVTQTPRYLIKTRGQQVTLSCSPISGHRSVSWYQQTPGQGLQFLFEYFSETQRNKGNFPGRFSGRQFSNSRSEMNVSTLELGDSALYLCASSLQGDGANVLTFGAGSRLTVL.

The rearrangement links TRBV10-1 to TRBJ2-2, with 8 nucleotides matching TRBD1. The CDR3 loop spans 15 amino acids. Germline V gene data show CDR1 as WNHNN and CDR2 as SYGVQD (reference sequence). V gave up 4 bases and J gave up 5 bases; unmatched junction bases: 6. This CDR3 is CASSADRGSTGELFF. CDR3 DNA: TGCGCCAGCAGTGCTGACAGGGGTTCAACCGGGGAGCTGTTTTTT.

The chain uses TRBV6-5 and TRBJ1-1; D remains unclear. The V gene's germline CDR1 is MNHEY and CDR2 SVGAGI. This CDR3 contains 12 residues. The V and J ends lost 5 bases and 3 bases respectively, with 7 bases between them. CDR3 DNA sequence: TGTGCCAGCAGTGGCCGGTACACTGAAGCTTTCTTT. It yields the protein CASSGRYTEAFF.

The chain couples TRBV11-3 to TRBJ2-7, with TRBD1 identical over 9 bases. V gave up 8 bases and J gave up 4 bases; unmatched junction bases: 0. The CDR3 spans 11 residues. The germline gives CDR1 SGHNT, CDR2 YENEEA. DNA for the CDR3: TGTGCCAGCGGGACAGGGTACGAGCAGTACTTC. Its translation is CASGTGYEQYF.

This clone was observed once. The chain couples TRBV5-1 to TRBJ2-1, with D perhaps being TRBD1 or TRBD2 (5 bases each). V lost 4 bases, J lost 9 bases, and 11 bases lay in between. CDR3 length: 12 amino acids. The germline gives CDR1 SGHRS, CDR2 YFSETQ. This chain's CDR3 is CASSRDGGEQFF. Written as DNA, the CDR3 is TGCGCCAGCAGCCGAGATGGGGGTGAGCAGTTCTTC.

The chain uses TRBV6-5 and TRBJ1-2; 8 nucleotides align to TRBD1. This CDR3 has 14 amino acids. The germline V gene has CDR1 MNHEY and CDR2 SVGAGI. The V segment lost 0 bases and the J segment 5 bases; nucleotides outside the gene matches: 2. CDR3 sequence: CASSYSQGAYGYTF. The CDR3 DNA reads TGTGCCAGCAGTTACTCGCAGGGGGCTTATGGCTACACCTTC.

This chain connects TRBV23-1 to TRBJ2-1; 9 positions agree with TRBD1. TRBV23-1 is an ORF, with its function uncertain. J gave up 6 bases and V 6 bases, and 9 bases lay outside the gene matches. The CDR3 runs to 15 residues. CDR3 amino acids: CASSFTGGTVNEQFF. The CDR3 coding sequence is TGCGCCAGCAGCTTCACAGGGGGCACGGTCAATGAGCAGTTCTTC.